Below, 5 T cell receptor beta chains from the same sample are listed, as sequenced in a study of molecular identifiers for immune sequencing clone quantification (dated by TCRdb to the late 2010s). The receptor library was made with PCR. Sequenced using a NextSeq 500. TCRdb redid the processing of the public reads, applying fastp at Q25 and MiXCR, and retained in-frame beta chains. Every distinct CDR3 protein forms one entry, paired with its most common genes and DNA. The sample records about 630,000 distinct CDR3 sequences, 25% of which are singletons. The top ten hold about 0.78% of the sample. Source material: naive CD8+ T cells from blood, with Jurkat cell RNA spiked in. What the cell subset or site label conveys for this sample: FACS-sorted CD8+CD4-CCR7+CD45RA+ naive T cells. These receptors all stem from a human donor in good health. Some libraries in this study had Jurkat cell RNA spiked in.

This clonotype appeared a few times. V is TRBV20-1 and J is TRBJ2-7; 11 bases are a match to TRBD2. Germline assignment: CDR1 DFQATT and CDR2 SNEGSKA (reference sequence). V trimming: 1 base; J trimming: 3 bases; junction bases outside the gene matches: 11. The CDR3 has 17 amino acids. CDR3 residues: CSARVWLAGGPFYEQYF. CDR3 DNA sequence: TGCAGTGCTAGAGTCTGGTTAGCGGGAGGGCCATTCTACGAGCAGTACTTC.

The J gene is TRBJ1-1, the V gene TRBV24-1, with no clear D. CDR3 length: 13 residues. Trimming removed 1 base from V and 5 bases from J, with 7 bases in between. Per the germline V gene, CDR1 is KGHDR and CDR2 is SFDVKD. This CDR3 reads CATSDLEGTEAFF. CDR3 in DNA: TGTGCCACCAGTGATTTAGAGGGAACTGAAGCTTTCTTT.

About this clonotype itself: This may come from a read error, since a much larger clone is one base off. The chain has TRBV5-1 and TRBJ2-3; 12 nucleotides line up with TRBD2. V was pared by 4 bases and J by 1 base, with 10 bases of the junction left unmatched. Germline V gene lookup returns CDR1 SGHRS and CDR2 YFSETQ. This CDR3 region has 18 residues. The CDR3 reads CASSRRTSGEWCTDTQYF. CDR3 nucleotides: TGCGCCAGCAGCCGAAGGACTAGCGGGGAATGGTGCACAGATACGCAGTATTTT.

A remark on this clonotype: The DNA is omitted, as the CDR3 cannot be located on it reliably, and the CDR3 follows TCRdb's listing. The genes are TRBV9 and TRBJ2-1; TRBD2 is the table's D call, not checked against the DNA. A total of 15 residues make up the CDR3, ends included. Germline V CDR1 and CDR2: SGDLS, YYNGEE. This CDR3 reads CASSVASGSGGEQLF.

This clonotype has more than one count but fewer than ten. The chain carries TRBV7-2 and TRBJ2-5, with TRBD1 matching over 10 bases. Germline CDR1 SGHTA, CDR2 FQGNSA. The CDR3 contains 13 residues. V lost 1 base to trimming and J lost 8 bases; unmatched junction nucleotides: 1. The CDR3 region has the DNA TGTGCCAGCAGCTTAGGGGACAGGGGAACCCAGTACTTC. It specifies CASSLGDRGTQYF.